This paragraph reports one TCR beta chain. Its specificity is not known. Germline and junction disagree at one end, which may indicate a read error. This entry comes from a study of tumor-infiltrating lymphocytes in primary liver carcinoma. Study details: T1-T3 N0M0 was the stage of the tumors, which were roughly 4.2 to 10 cm across.

General study results and limits: Paired tumor-adjacent and tumor-blood samples overlapped less than tumor region pairs did.

Unsorted whole blood supplied the blood RNA, and germline DNA was isolated too. The researchers drew about 3.9 milliliters of peripheral blood before surgery. Germline V gene sequence: CDR1 SGHNT, CDR2 YENEEA. This CDR3 has 16 residues. Starting material of roughly 0.45 ug total RNA yielded TCR beta cDNA via a constant-region primer. Three nested multiplex PCR rounds, a slightly modified ARM-PCR method, built the TCR beta libraries. TRBV1-TRBV30 forward primers paired with a C-beta reverse primer drove the first two PCR rounds, ten to eleven cycles each. TCRdb itself ran the multiplex PCR reads through MiXCR, one entry per CDR3 protein. The repertoire holds 300,000 to 350,000 distinct CDR3 sequences, with roughly 60% as singletons.

J is TRBJ2-2 and V is TRBV11-3; TRBD1 matches 7 bases. This TCR was recovered from a woman aged 25-40 years with primary liver carcinoma and hepatitis B virus infection. The sequenced sample consisted of peripheral blood. CDR3 nucleotide sequence: TGTGCCAGCAGCGAAGCCGGGACAGTTCTCACCGGGGAGCTGGTTTTC. Protein: CASSEAGTVLTGELVF.